This T cell receptor (beta chain) was observed in a study of T cell responses to AZD1222 COVID-19 vaccine. TCRdb's table, derived via immunoSEQ multiplex PCR, lists solely in-frame clones and lacks some. The repertoire includes some 140,000 clones, 88% of them detected once, and less than 3.5% sits in the top ten. Trimming shortened V by 1 base and J by 6 bases, and 22 bases separated the two germline ends. Germline assignment: CDR1 SEHNR and CDR2 FQNEAQ (reference sequence). The CDR3 runs 19 residues. Study-level findings and limits: Spike-specific TCR depth and breadth grew after two AZD1222 doses. Possibly, clonal diversity was underestimated; donors were largely white British and included more females. Nearly half of spike-specific TCRs reportedly go after variant regions that carry no mutations. Without day 14 samples, only post-peak T cell repertoires were studied.

For this clone: The antigen is undetermined.

The input for sequencing was peripheral blood, taken on day 0 of AZD1222 vaccination. The chain employs TRBV7-9 and TRBJ1-6; D is possibly TRBD1 (5 bases). This receptor was identified in an adult in good health. The CDR3 loop reads CASSLGGGPRAVGNSPLHF. The CDR3, as DNA: TGTGCCAGCAGCTTAGGAGGCGGGCCCAGGGCAGTAGGTAATTCACCCCTCCACTTT.